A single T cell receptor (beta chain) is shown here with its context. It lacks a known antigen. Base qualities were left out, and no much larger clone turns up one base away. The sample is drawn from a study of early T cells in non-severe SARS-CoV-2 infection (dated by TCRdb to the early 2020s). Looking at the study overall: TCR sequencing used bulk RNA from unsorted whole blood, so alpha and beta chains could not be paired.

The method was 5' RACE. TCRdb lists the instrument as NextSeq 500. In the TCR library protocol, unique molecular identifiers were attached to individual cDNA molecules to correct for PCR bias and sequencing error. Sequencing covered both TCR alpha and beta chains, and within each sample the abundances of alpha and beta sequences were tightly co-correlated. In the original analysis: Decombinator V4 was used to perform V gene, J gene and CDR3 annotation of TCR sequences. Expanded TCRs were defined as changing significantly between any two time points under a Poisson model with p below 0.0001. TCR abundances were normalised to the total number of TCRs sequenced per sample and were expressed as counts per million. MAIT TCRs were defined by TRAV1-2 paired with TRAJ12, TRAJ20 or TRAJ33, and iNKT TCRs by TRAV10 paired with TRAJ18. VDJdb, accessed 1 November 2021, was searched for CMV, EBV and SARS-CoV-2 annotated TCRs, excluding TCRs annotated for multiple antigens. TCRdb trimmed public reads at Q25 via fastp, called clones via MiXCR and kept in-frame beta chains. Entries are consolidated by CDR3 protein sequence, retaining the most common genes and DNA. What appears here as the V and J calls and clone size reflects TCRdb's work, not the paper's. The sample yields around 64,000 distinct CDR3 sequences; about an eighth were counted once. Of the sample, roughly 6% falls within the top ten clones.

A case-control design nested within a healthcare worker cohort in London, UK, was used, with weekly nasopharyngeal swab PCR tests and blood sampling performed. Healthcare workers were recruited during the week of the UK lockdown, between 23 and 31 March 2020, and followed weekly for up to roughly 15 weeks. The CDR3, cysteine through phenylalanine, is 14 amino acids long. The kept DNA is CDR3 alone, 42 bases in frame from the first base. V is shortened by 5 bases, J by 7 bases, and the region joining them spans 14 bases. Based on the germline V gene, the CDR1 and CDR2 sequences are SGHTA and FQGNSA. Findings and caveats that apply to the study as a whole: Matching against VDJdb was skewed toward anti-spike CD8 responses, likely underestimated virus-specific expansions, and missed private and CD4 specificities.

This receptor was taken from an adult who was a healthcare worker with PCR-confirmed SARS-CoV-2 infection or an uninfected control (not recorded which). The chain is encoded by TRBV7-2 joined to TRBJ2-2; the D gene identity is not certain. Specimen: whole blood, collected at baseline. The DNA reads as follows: TGTGCCAGCAGCCCCGCTTGGGTCGACGGGGAGCTGTTTTTT. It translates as CASSPAWVDGELFF.